Each of the 9 T cell receptor beta chains below was sequenced from the same sample in a study of OX40 agonist ivuxolimab in advanced cancers. Generated by immunoSEQ multiplex PCR, the TCRdb table keeps only in-frame clones and is missing some. The table has more than 75,000 clones, around nine tenths seen once; the top ten hold 0.82%. Sequencing used CD4+ or CD8+ T cells sorted from blood, obtained in a trial of the OX40 agonist ivuxolimab. The receptors here all came from an adult with an advanced solid tumor such as melanoma, head and neck, liver or kidney cancer.

CDR3 region: CASSLAPGQHYEQYF. CDR3 bases: TGCGCCAGCAGCTTGGCCCCGGGCCAACACTACGAGCAGTACTTC. V is TRBV5-1 and J is TRBJ2-7; D unresolved. The CDR3 spans 15 residues. Germline V gene data show CDR1 as SGHRS and CDR2 as YFSETQ. With 0 bases removed from V and 3 bases from J, the gap between germline ends came to 13 bases.

This chain connects TRBV6-5 to TRBJ2-2; D is possibly TRBD2 (6 bases). The V gene lost 5 bases and the J gene lost 3 bases, with 13 bases spanning the gap. The V gene's germline CDR1 is MNHEY and CDR2 SVGAGI. CDR3 length: 15 residues. CDR3 amino acids: CASSGGRGYTGELFF. The CDR3 DNA reads as TGTGCCAGCAGTGGGGGGAGAGGATACACCGGGGAGCTGTTTTTT.

The J gene is TRBJ1-2, the V gene TRBV4-2; TRBD1 aligns across 10 bases. The junction had 1 base not matched to a gene; V was cut back by 0 bases and J by 6 bases. The germline V gene has CDR1 LGHNA and CDR2 YNFKEQ. The CDR3 has 14 amino acids. In DNA form, the CDR3 reads TGTGCCAGCAGCCAAGAGACAGGGGGCGATGGCTACACCTTC. Its translation is CASSQETGGDGYTF.

This chain links TRBV30 with TRBJ2-7, with 8 bases that match TRBD1. The CDR3 covers 13 residues. Germline loops: CDR1 GTSNPN, CDR2 SVGIG (reference sequence). The J segment lost 1 base and the V segment lost 3 bases, leaving 2 bases of the junction unmatched. In nucleotides, the CDR3 is TGTGCCTGGAGACAGGGGGGTTCCTACGAGCAGTACTTC. This translates into CAWRQGGSYEQYF.

The V call is TRBV19, the J call TRBJ2-1; 11 bases match TRBD1. CDR1 LNHDA and CDR2 SQIVND come from the germline V gene (reference sequence). The CDR3 totals 14 residues. Unmatched junction bases numbered 5, after V lost 10 bases and J lost 3 bases. The CDR3 DNA is TGTGCCACCTCCGGGACAGGGGGCTACAATGAGCAGTTCTTC. Translating gives CATSGTGGYNEQFF.

This chain joins TRBV30 and TRBJ1-2; the D gene is possibly TRBD1 (6 bases). V shed 5 bases and J shed 1 base, with 14 bases lying between them. The CDR3 covers 14 residues. CDR1 GTSNPN and CDR2 SVGIG come from the germline V gene (reference sequence). CDR3 in amino acids: CAWHRGRGNYGYTF. For the CDR3, the DNA is TGTGCCTGGCACCGAGGCAGGGGTAACTATGGCTACACCTTC.

The genes are TRBV5-8 and TRBJ2-4, with D perhaps assigned TRBD1 or TRBD2 (5 bases each). V was clipped by 4 bases and J by 8 bases, with 13 bases between them. CDR3 size: 13 residues. CDR1 and CDR2 (germline): SGHTS, YDEGEE. The CDR3 sequence: CASSPRDVDIQYF. DNA for the CDR3: TGTGCCAGCAGCCCCCGGGACGTAGACATTCAGTACTTC.

The chain uses TRBV6-6 and TRBJ2-6, with a tentative D call TRBD2 (6 bases). The V gene's germline CDR1 is MNHNY and CDR2 SVGAGI (reference sequence). CDR3 size: 14 residues. Trimming stripped 7 bases from V and 0 bases from J, with 7 bases between. The CDR3 protein is CASIAASGANVLTF. The DNA of the CDR3 is TGTGCCAGCATAGCGGCCTCTGGGGCCAACGTCCTGACTTTC.

V is TRBV6-5 and J is TRBJ1-2, with D tentatively TRBD1 (5 bases). Trimming stripped 2 bases from V and 4 bases from J, with 8 bases between. The CDR3 is made up of 13 amino acids. Germline-derived CDR1 and CDR2 are MNHEY and SVGAGI. CDR3 sequence reads: CASSYGGGYGYTF. The CDR3 DNA reads TGTGCCAGCAGTTACGGGGGGGGCTATGGCTACACCTTC.